The 22 T cell receptor beta chains listed next were all sequenced from one sample in a study of blood T cell repertoires in COVID-19. Clones were read by immunoSEQ multiplex PCR, and TCRdb kept only the in-frame ones, dropping some. The sample consists of about 160,000 clones, approximately 88% of them appearing once. Material for sequencing was peripheral blood. These receptors were taken from a woman aged 80 or over with active or convalescent COVID-19.

The chain employs TRBV12-3 or TRBV12-4 and TRBJ2-7; a weak D match, TRBD2 (5 bases). Between the trimmed V and J ends, which lost 8 bases and 2 bases, there was a span of 10 bases. CDR3 size: 12 residues. The CDR3 coding sequence is TGTGCCAGCCGCCCCGGGGCCTACGAGCAGTACTTC. Translated, it gives CASRPGAYEQYF.

The V gene is TRBV29-1, the J gene TRBJ1-5; no reliable D call. The V gene lost 4 bases and the J gene lost 0 bases, with 7 bases spanning the gap. The CDR3 contains 13 residues. Germline CDR1 reads SQVTM; CDR2 reads ANQGSEA. The CDR3 loop reads CSVAGNSNQPQHF. CDR3 nucleotides: TGCAGCGTTGCAGGTAATAGCAATCAGCCCCAGCATTTT.

The table lists this clone with a count of one. This chain uses TRBV7-2 with TRBJ2-7; TRBD2 might be the D (7 bases). Germline assignment: CDR1 SGHTA and CDR2 FQGNSA. The CDR3 extends over 15 amino acids. With 1 base removed from V and 3 bases from J, the gap between germline ends came to 13 bases. The DNA of the CDR3 is TGTGCCAGCAGCTTAGAGGCGGGGGCGAACTACGAGCAGTACTTC. Translation: CASSLEAGANYEQYF.

This chain uses TRBV18 with TRBJ2-3; perhaps TRBD1 as D (6 bases). The CDR3 is 15 amino acids. V lost 0 bases, J lost 0 bases, and 7 bases lay in between. Germline lookup yields CDR1 KGHSH and CDR2 LQKENI. The CDR3 protein is CASSPPTGSTDTQYF. The CDR3 region has the DNA TGTGCCAGCTCACCACCGACAGGCAGCACAGATACGCAGTATTTT. The variable domain in full, completed from reference TRBV18 and TRBJ2-3, reads NAGVMQNPRHLVRRRGQEARLRCSPMKGHSHVYWYRQLPEEGLKFMVYLQKENIIDESGMPKERFSAEFPKEGPSILRIQQVVRGDSAAYFCASSPPTGSTDTQYFGPGTRLTVL.

The chain employs TRBV27 and TRBJ2-3, with 11 bases fitting TRBD2. Per germline, CDR1 MNHEY and CDR2 SMNVEV (reference sequence). This CDR3 has 16 amino acids. V was clipped by 8 bases and J by 5 bases; unmatched bases: 12. CDR3 in DNA: TGTGCCAGCGGAACTAAGACTAGCGGGGATCGAGATACGCAGTATTTT. Translation: CASGTKTSGDRDTQYF.

The chain employs TRBV25-1 and TRBJ2-2; no reliable D call. The CDR3 is 16 amino acids. Trimming pared 2 bases from V and 2 bases from J, leaving 12 bases between. The germline V gene encodes CDR1 MGHDK and CDR2 SYGVNS. DNA for the CDR3: TGTGCCAGCAGTGAAGTGGCCCCGACAAACACCGGGGAGCTGTTTTTT. Residues: CASSEVAPTNTGELFF.

The chain combines TRBV5-1 with TRBJ1-2; TRBD1 aligns across 9 bases. CDR1 and CDR2 from the germline V gene are SGHRS and YFSETQ. There are 15 residues in the CDR3. Losses at the gene ends were 4 bases for V and 3 bases for J; bases not matched to a gene: 7. The CDR3 DNA follows: TGCGCCAGCAGCACCGAAGGGACAGGGTACTATGGCTACACCTTC. This sequence encodes CASSTEGTGYYGYTF.

The rearrangement links TRBV18 to TRBJ1-1; D is unclear. Germline assignment: CDR1 KGHSH and CDR2 LQKENI. V was clipped by 3 bases and J by 5 bases, with 16 bases between them. This CDR3 has 15 amino acids. The CDR3 reads CASSPPLGQSTEAFF. The CDR3, as DNA: TGTGCCAGCTCACCCCCATTGGGCCAGTCTACTGAAGCTTTCTTT.

V is TRBV7-2 and J is TRBJ1-2; D perhaps matches TRBD1 (5 bases). Trimming pared 4 bases from V and 8 bases from J, leaving 14 bases between. The length of the CDR3 is 13 residues. Germline CDR1 SGHTA, CDR2 FQGNSA. For the CDR3, the DNA is TGTGCCAGCAGCTACGACAGCCTGGAGGGCTACACCTTC. It specifies CASSYDSLEGYTF.

CDR3 sequence: CASSPRQGETQYF. Written as DNA, the CDR3 is TGTGCCAGCAGCCCTCGACAGGGGGAGACCCAGTACTTC. The chain combines TRBV12-3 or TRBV12-4 with TRBJ2-5; 8 bases agree with TRBD1. The CDR3 is 13 residues long. J gave up 5 bases and V 6 bases, and 5 bases lay outside the gene matches.

The gene calls are TRBV5-1 and TRBJ1-4; D might be TRBD1 (6 bases). V was clipped by 0 bases and J by 2 bases, with 11 bases between them. Germline lookup yields CDR1 SGHRS and CDR2 YFSETQ. The CDR3 loop spans 16 amino acids. The CDR3 DNA sequence: TGCGCCAGCAGCTTGGCCAGGGGCGAGACTAATGAAAAACTGTTTTTT. It is translated as CASSLARGETNEKLFF.

The chain recombines TRBV7-2 with TRBJ2-3, with TRBD2 matching over 9 bases. Germline CDR1 reads SGHTA; CDR2 reads FQGNSA. The CDR3 has 15 amino acids. The V gene end was trimmed by 3 bases and the J gene end by 0 bases; junction bases not matched to a gene: 1. The CDR3 sequence: CASSFSGGSTDTQYF. The CDR3 region has the DNA TGTGCCAGCAGCTTCAGCGGGGGGAGCACAGATACGCAGTATTTT.

J is TRBJ1-6 and V is TRBV9; maybe TRBD1 (6 bases). V was shortened by 0 bases and J by 10 bases, with 17 bases between the two germline ends. Germline CDR1 is SGDLS and CDR2 is YYNGEE. The CDR3 covers 16 residues. The CDR3 bases are TGTGCCAGCAGCGTAGCGGGGGGACAAGGAGGATCACCCCTCCACTTT. This gives the protein CASSVAGGQGGSPLHF.

This clone was seen once. The V call is TRBV7-2, the J call TRBJ2-7; 7 bases map to TRBD1. The CDR3 runs 16 residues. Germline CDR1 is SGHTA and CDR2 is FQGNSA. J was trimmed by 6 bases and V by 5 bases; bases with no gene match: 16. CDR3 sequence: CASSPRTGALTAEQYF. The CDR3 DNA reads TGTGCCAGCAGCCCACGGACAGGAGCTCTAACTGCCGAGCAGTACTTC.

This chain links TRBV2 with TRBJ2-3, with D possibly matching TRBD1 (5 bases). V lost 7 bases and J 4 bases, leaving 9 bases between the germline ends. Germline assignment: CDR1 SNHLY and CDR2 FYNNEI. This CDR3 has 12 amino acids. The CDR3 DNA follows: TGTGCCAGCACCAGGGCCCCAGATACGCAGTATTTT. Protein sequence: CASTRAPDTQYF.

The V and J genes are TRBV18 and TRBJ2-7; tentative D call: TRBD2 (5 bases). CDR1 KGHSH and CDR2 LQKENI come from the germline V gene. The ends were cut back, 5 bases at V and 0 bases at J, with 5 bases in the middle. This CDR3 has 12 residues. This CDR3 is CASSGSSYEQYF. CDR3 in DNA: TGTGCCAGCTCAGGGAGCTCCTACGAGCAGTACTTC.

This clone was detected only a few times. J is TRBJ2-1 and V is TRBV10-2; possible D gene TRBD2, 5 bases. This CDR3 is 15 amino acids long. V was clipped by 2 bases and J by 0 bases, with 8 bases between them. Germline values: CDR1 WSHSY, CDR2 SAAADI. The CDR3 nucleotides are TGCGCCAGCAGTGAGGGGAGCGGCTCCTACAATGAGCAGTTCTTC. This gives the protein CASSEGSGSYNEQFF.

For this clone: The CDR3 carries no conserved terminal phenylalanine or tryptophan, so it likely arises from a read error. The limits of the CDR3 on the DNA are not certain, so only TCRdb's listed CDR3 is given. V and J are TRBV27 and TRBJ1-4; the tabulated D call, TRBD1, remains unverified against the DNA. Germline-derived CDR1 and CDR2 are MNHEY and SMNVEV (reference sequence). The length of the CDR3 is 10 amino acids, counting both ends. CDR3 sequence: CASSRPRDIR.

The chain's CDR3 is CASTPDRVGTEAFF. In DNA, the CDR3 is TGTGCCAGCACCCCAGACAGGGTGGGCACTGAAGCTTTCTTT. The V call is TRBV6-2 or TRBV6-3, the J call TRBJ1-1; 7 nucleotides match TRBD1. This CDR3 is 14 amino acids long. After removal of 7 bases from V and 4 bases from J, the junction contained 9 bases not matched to a gene. Per the germline V gene, CDR1 is MNHEY and CDR2 is SVGEGT.

The V gene is TRBV7-9, the J gene TRBJ2-1; 8 bases map to TRBD2. Germline assignment: CDR1 SEHNR and CDR2 FQNEAQ (reference sequence). V lost 8 bases to trimming and J lost 4 bases; unmatched junction nucleotides: 10. The CDR3 covers 15 residues. CDR3 residues: CASVPPGGPYNEQFF. The DNA for the CDR3 is TGTGCCAGCGTCCCACCGGGGGGGCCTTACAATGAGCAGTTCTTC. Full variable domain (missing parts from reference TRBV7-9 and TRBJ2-1): DTGVSQNPRHKITKRGQNVTFRCDPISEHNRLYWYRQTLGQGPEFLTYFQNEAQLEKSRLLSDRFSAERPKGSFSTLEIQRTEQGDSAMYLCASVPPGGPYNEQFFGPGTRLTVL.

The gene calls are TRBV4-3 and TRBJ2-1; no definite D call. The V gene lost 0 bases and the J gene lost 0 bases, with 12 bases spanning the gap. This CDR3 contains 17 residues. Germline lookup yields CDR1 LGHNA and CDR2 YSLEER. CDR3 protein: CASSQDLPASSYNEQFF. CDR3 nucleotide sequence: TGCGCCAGCAGCCAAGATCTACCAGCGAGCTCCTACAATGAGCAGTTCTTC.

This sequence joins TRBV5-8 and TRBJ2-3; TRBD2 aligns across 8 bases. The length of the CDR3 is 15 residues. CDR1 SGHTS and CDR2 YDEGEE come from the germline V gene. With 1 base clipped from V and 1 base from J, the junction kept 2 bases outside the gene matches. Here the CDR3 DNA reads TGTGCCAGCAGCTTGATCGGGGGGGGCACAGATACGCAGTATTTT. Translated, it gives CASSLIGGGTDTQYF.